A selection of T cell receptor beta chains follows, all from one sample in a study of Ad26.COV2.S vaccination and SARS-CoV-2 variants. Profiled with immunoSEQ multiplex PCR; TCRdb holds only in-frame clones, not every one. The table has about 400,000 clones, about 89% seen once; the top ten hold 1.5% to 2%. Sequencing was performed on peripheral blood, taken in a trial of Ad26.COV2.S vaccine versus placebo. These receptors came from a person aged 18-65 years who received the Ad26.COV2.S COVID-19 vaccine or a placebo. Both conserved end residues are part of each CDR3. D genes are given only for firm matches. Expanded clones are given a class, and other clones once, few, many or no size at all.

CDR3 length	D gene	V gene	J gene	clone size	CDR3 DNA	CDR3 protein
15	-	TRBV9	TRBJ2-1	-	TGTGCCAGCAGCGTAGGGCCCAGGGACTACAATGAGCAGTTCTTC	CASSVGPRDYNEQFF
15	-	TRBV19	TRBJ1-6	-	TGTGCCAGTAGTATGGGGCAGTTCGGGGGTTCACCCCTCCACTTT	CASSMGQFGGSPLHF
12	-	TRBV6-5	TRBJ2-7	-	TGTGCCAGCACCTACGATCCCGCGGTGCAGTACTTC	CASTYDPAVQYF
18	TRBD1	TRBV12-5	TRBJ1-3	-	TGTGCTAGTGGTTTGGTATCAGGGCAGGGGGTCTTTGGAAACACCATATATTTT	CASGLVSGQGVFGNTIYF
15	-	TRBV7-3	TRBJ2-6	-	TGTGCCAGCAGGGAAAGATTATCTGGGGCCAACGTCCTGACTTTC	CASRERLSGANVLTF
15	-	TRBV7-9	TRBJ2-5	-	TGTGCCAGCAGCTTATCCGGGGCCCGGGGGGAGACCCAGTACTTC	CASSLSGARGETQYF
14	-	TRBV18	TRBJ1-1	-	TGTGCCAGCTCACCTCGGGACACGGACACTGAAGCTTTCTTT	CASSPRDTDTEAFF
14	-	TRBV11-2	TRBJ2-5	-	TGTGCCAGCAGCTTACCCTTCGCCCAAGAGACCCAGTACTTC	CASSLPFAQETQYF
14	-	TRBV27	TRBJ2-7	-	TGTGCCAGCAGGACCTCAGGAACGTCCTACGAGCAGTACTTC	CASRTSGTSYEQYF
13	-	TRBV10-3	TRBJ1-4	-	TGTGCCATCAGTGATAACTTAAATGAAAAACTGTTTTTT	CAISDNLNEKLFF
17	-	TRBV6-2/TRBV6-3	TRBJ1-2	-	TGTGCCAGCAGCCCTACCCCGGAAGGGGGATCACGGGGACGAGACACCTTC	CASSPTPEGGSRGRDTF
15	TRBD1	TRBV28	TRBJ1-1	-	TGTGCCAGCAGGGGGACAGGGGTTTTGAACACTGAAGCTTTCTTT	CASRGTGVLNTEAFF
14	TRBD2	TRBV15	TRBJ2-3	few	TGTGCCACCGCTGCGGGGATAGCGGGAGATACGCAGTATTTT	CATAAGIAGDTQYF
13	-	TRBV4-1	TRBJ1-1	-	TGCGCCAGCAGCCAAGACGGACGGACCGAAGCTTTCTTT	CASSQDGRTEAFF
10	-	TRBV9	TRBJ1-5	-	TGTGCCAGTGAAAGGCAGCCCCAGCATTTT	CASERQPQHF
14	-	TRBV4-1	TRBJ1-4	-	TGCGCCAGCAGCCGGGGGGCCGATGGTGAAAAACTGTTTTTT	CASSRGADGEKLFF
15	-	TRBV5-1	TRBJ2-6	-	TGCGCCAGCAGCGCCCTGGGGACAGGGGCCAACGTCCTGACTTTC	CASSALGTGANVLTF
14	-	TRBV9	TRBJ1-2	-	TGTGCCAGCAGCATTGACAGGTCCCGAGGAGGCTACACCTTC	CASSIDRSRGGYTF